The 10 T cell receptor beta chains listed next were all sequenced from one sample in a study of T cell repertoires in cytomegalovirus infection. MiXCR, applied by TCRdb to the reads, yields one record per CDR3 protein. The data contain approximately 600,000 distinct CDR3 sequences, around 40% of them singletons. These TCRs' antigens remain unknown. The sample in question was cultured PBMCs, obtained from culture after CMV antigen stimulation. The receptor set was obtained from a human donor in good health (CMV status not recorded). Some clones in this sample may be carry-over from other donors' samples.

The chain employs TRBV19 and TRBJ2-3; TRBD1 is a possible D gene (5 bases). V lost 10 bases and J lost 7, with 18 bases in between. Germline V CDR1 and CDR2: LNHDA, SQIVND (reference sequence). The CDR3 is made up of 13 amino acids. The CDR3 region has the DNA TGTGCCACCGCGGACACATCTTCAAATACGCAGTATTTT. This gives the protein CATADTSSNTQYF.

J is TRBJ2-3 and V is TRBV28; the D gene is possibly TRBD2 (5 bases). This CDR3 has 13 residues. V was cut by 7 bases and J by 2 bases, with 10 bases left in between. CDR1 is MDHEN and CDR2 is SYDVKM in the germline V gene. The CDR3 bases are TGTGCCAGCATCTACCGGGACACAGATACGCAGTATTTT. Translation: CASIYRDTDTQYF.

The chain links TRBV5-6 to TRBJ2-4; 10 bases fit TRBD2. Germline V CDR1 and CDR2: SGHDT, YYEEEE. The CDR3 loop spans 18 amino acids. V shed 0 bases and J 0 bases; nucleotides not matched to a gene: 6. CDR3 in DNA: TGTGCCAGCAGCTTGGCGCTAGCGGGGGCGCTAGCCAAAAACATTCAGTACTTC. Protein sequence: CASSLALAGALAKNIQYF.

J is TRBJ2-3 and V is TRBV7-2; no firm D call. With 5 bases removed from V and 2 bases from J, the gap between germline ends came to 11 bases. This CDR3 has 14 residues. CDR1 is SGHTA, CDR2 FQGNSA, per germline. CDR3 nucleotides: TGTGCCAGCAGCCCCCTCAAGAACACAGATACGCAGTATTTT. This codes for CASSPLKNTDTQYF.

The chain combines TRBV28 with TRBJ2-5; 12 bases map to TRBD2. CDR3 size: 15 residues. Germline V gene lookup returns CDR1 MDHEN and CDR2 SYDVKM. V was clipped by 10 bases and J by 2 bases; unmatched bases: 8. The CDR3 DNA is TGTGCCACCTTCCGACTAGCGGGGGTACAAGAGACCCAGTACTTC. Protein product: CATFRLAGVQETQYF.

This chain joins TRBV28 and TRBJ2-6; D unresolved. The germline CDR1 and CDR2 sequences are MDHEN and SYDVKM. V lost 4 bases and J 1 base, leaving 5 bases between the germline ends. The CDR3 totals 14 residues. CDR3 sequence reads: CASSSTSGANVLTF. CDR3 sequence (DNA): TGTGCCAGCAGTTCGACATCTGGGGCCAACGTCCTGACTTTC.

In this sample, this clonotype turned up once. This chain links TRBV5-6 with TRBJ2-1, with D hard to call. This CDR3 is built from 12 residues. In germline, CDR1 is SGHDT, CDR2 YYEEEE. V lost 0 bases and J lost 15, with 13 bases in between. CDR3 DNA: TGTGCCAGCAGCTTGGGGGTACAACCGACGTTCTTC. It codes for CASSLGVQPTFF.

This clonotype was seen ten or more times. V is TRBV7-2 and J is TRBJ2-3, with a weak D call TRBD1 (6 bases). V dropped 3 bases and J dropped 4 bases, with 8 bases sitting between them. Per germline, CDR1 SGHTA and CDR2 FQGNSA. This CDR3 region has 13 residues. In DNA, the CDR3 is TGTGCCAGCAGCTTGACAGGCTCAGATACGCAGTATTTT. As protein: CASSLTGSDTQYF. Together with reference TRBV7-2 and TRBJ2-3, the CDR3 gives the full variable domain: GAGVSQSPSNKVTEKGKDVELRCDPISGHTALYWYRQSLGQGLEFLIYFQGNSAPDKSGLPSDRFSAERTGGSVSTLTIQRTQQEDSAVYLCASSLTGSDTQYFGPGTRLTVL.

The chain couples TRBV6-8 to TRBJ2-3; D uncertain. The germline CDR1 and CDR2 sequences are MNHGY and SAAAGT. Trimming shortened V by 5 bases and J by 9 bases, and 15 bases separated the two germline ends. The CDR3 covers 13 residues. CDR3 bases: TGTGCCAGCAGTCGTAGCCCTCTCGGCACGCAGTATTTT. Protein: CASSRSPLGTQYF.

This clonotype has just a few counts. The rearrangement uses TRBV20-1 and TRBJ2-5; 14 bases match TRBD2. Germline V lookup: CDR1 DFQATT, CDR2 SNEGSKA (reference sequence). The CDR3 is 15 residues long. After removal of 6 bases from V and 1 base from J, the junction contained 4 bases not matched to a gene. The CDR3, as DNA: TGCAGTGCCAAGGGACTAGCGGGGGCCCAAGAGACCCAGTACTTC. It encodes CSAKGLAGAQETQYF.